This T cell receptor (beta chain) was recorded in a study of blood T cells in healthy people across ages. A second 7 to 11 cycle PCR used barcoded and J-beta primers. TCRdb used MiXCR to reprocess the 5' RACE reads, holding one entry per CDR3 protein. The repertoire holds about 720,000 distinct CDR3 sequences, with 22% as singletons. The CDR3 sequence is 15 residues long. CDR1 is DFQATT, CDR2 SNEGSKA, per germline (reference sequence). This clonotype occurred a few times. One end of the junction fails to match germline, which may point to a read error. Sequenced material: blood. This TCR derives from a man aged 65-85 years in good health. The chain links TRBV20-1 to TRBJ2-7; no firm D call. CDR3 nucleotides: TGCAGTGTTAGATCGTTCGACGGATGGACCTACGAGCAGTACTTC. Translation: CSVRSFDGWTYEQYF.